Below are 6 T cell receptor beta chains sequenced from a single sample in a study of prognosis after radiotherapy for stage I lung cancer. Multiplex PCR in two rounds served to amplify TCR beta CDR3 from genomic DNA. TRBV and TRBJ genes each had their own specific primers in first-round PCR. MiXCR, run by TCRdb on the multiplex PCR reads, gives a single entry per CDR3 protein. Of about 59,000 distinct CDR3 sequences in the sample, 26% were seen once. The source was PBMCs, collected before or after stereotactic body radiation therapy (not recorded which). These receptor sequences come from a donor at least 50 years old with non-small cell lung cancer.

This clonotype was seen at least ten times. V gene TRBV19 combines with J gene TRBJ1-1, with D uncertain. The CDR3 totals 14 residues. CDR1 and CDR2 (germline): LNHDA, SQIVND (reference sequence). V shed 5 bases and J shed 1 base, with 11 bases lying between them. CDR3 protein: CASSPLARNTEAFF. Written as DNA, the CDR3 is TGTGCCAGTAGTCCCCTCGCCCGGAACACTGAAGCTTTCTTT. Drawing the rest from reference TRBV19 and TRBJ1-1, the complete variable domain is DGGITQSPKYLFRKEGQNVTLSCEQNLNHDAMYWYRQDPGQGLRLIYYSQIVNDFQKGDIAEGYSVSREKKESFPLTVTSAQKNPTAFYLCASSPLARNTEAFFGQGTRLTVV.

This clonotype was counted at least ten times. This rearrangement joins TRBV5-1 to TRBJ1-4, with no clear D. V lost 0 bases to trimming and J lost 2 bases, with 8 bases between them. Germline CDR1 is SGHRS and CDR2 is YFSETQ. The CDR3 consists of 15 residues. CDR3 bases: TGCGCCAGCAGCTTGGGAAACGTGACTAATGAAAAACTGTTTTTT. Its protein is CASSLGNVTNEKLFF.

This clonotype was picked up many times. The rearrangement links TRBV12-3 or TRBV12-4 to TRBJ2-2, with D tentatively TRBD2 (5 bases). V dropped 5 bases and J dropped 3 bases, with 7 bases sitting between them. The length of the CDR3 is 13 residues. CDR3: CASSRGHTGELFF. The CDR3 coding sequence is TGTGCCAGCAGTCGCGGGCACACCGGGGAGCTGTTTTTT.

To note about this clonotype: With a much larger clone just one base away, this may be a read error. The chain is built from TRBV18 and TRBJ1-1, with a tentative D call TRBD1 (6 bases). Germline V gene lookup returns CDR1 KGHSH and CDR2 LQKENI. The CDR3 has 15 amino acids. V was trimmed by 4 bases and J by 4 bases, leaving 16 bases between them. The CDR3 DNA follows: TGTGCCAGCTCACGAGGACAGCTCATGAGCACTGAAGCTTTCTTT. This translates into CASSRGQLMSTEAFF. Variable domain in full (rest from reference TRBV18 and TRBJ1-1): NAGVMQNPRHLVRRRGQEARLRCSPMKGHSHVYWYRQLPEEGLKFMVYLQKENIIDESGMPKERFSAEFPKEGPSILRIQQVVRGDSAAYFCASSRGQLMSTEAFFGQGTRLTVV.

This clonotype was seen repeatedly, ten times or more. J is TRBJ1-2 and V is TRBV2, with 9 bases aligning to TRBD1. J was trimmed by 7 bases and V by 5 bases; bases with no gene match: 8. CDR1 is SNHLY and CDR2 is FYNNEI in the germline V gene. The CDR3 loop spans 14 amino acids. The CDR3 loop is CASSTGTGLGGYTF. The CDR3 DNA is TGTGCCAGCAGTACCGGGACAGGGTTGGGTGGCTACACCTTC. The complete variable domain, with remaining parts taken from reference TRBV2 and TRBJ1-2, reads EPEVTQTPSHQVTQMGQEVILRCVPISNHLYFYWYRQILGQKVEFLVSFYNNEISEKSEIFDDQFSVERPDGSNFTLKIRSTKLEDSAMYFCASSTGTGLGGYTFGSGTRLTVV.

This clonotype has a count of ten or more. The chain carries TRBV3-1 and TRBJ1-2, with TRBD1 matching over 8 bases. V dropped 0 bases and J dropped 7; count of bases not matched to a gene: 10. This CDR3 is built from 16 residues. Looked up from germline, CDR1 is LGHDT and CDR2 is YNNKEL (reference sequence). The CDR3 spells CASSQEGQGGSSGYTF. CDR3 nucleotides: TGTGCCAGCAGCCAAGAAGGACAGGGAGGTTCCTCTGGCTACACCTTC.